Each of the 19 T cell receptor beta chains below was sequenced from the same sample in a study of vaccination effects on CD4 cells after COVID-19. This table comes from immunoSEQ multiplex PCR, and its TCRdb copy is limited to in-frame clones, with some not included. The sample shows 35,000 to 55,000 clones, about three quarters of them seen only once. After expansion with viral peptide pools in the ViraFEST assay, antigen-specific CD4+ T cells were sequenced. Scientists isolated CD4+ T cells after a roughly ten-day culture period ended. Their SARS-CoV-2 infection, verified by PCR, occurred between March and December 2020. The antigens of these receptors remain unknown. The specimen comprised CD4+ T cells from PBMCs cultured with a peptide pool, sampled before COVID-19 vaccination. The receptors here all came from a human donor who had a prior SARS-CoV-2 infection.

The rearrangement links TRBV27 to TRBJ2-7, with D possibly TRBD1 on 6 matching bases. Trimming removed 7 bases at V and 3 bases at J, with 19 bases between. The CDR3 totals 15 residues. CDR1 MNHEY and CDR2 SMNVEV come from the germline V gene (reference sequence). The CDR3 reads CASTPTGRVIYEQYF. The CDR3 DNA follows: TGTGCCAGCACCCCTACAGGGAGAGTTATCTACGAGCAGTACTTC.

The V call is TRBV2, the J call TRBJ1-5; D gene ambiguous. V lost 7 bases to trimming and J lost 3 bases, with 10 bases between them. The CDR3 spans 13 residues. Per germline, CDR1 SNHLY and CDR2 FYNNEI. CDR3 bases: TGTGCCAGCAATGGCAGAAACAATCAGCCCCAGCATTTT. It translates to CASNGRNNQPQHF.

The chain has TRBV30 and TRBJ2-3, with D tentatively TRBD1 (6 bases). CDR3 length: 14 amino acids. With 2 bases removed from V and 0 bases from J, the gap between germline ends came to 9 bases. Germline values: CDR1 GTSNPN, CDR2 SVGIG (reference sequence). CDR3 sequence reads: CAWSRTASTDTQYF. For the CDR3, the DNA is TGTGCCTGGAGTCGGACAGCTAGCACAGATACGCAGTATTTT.

The table lists this clone with many counts. The chain has TRBV6-5 and TRBJ1-1, with D hard to call. V was pared by 6 bases and J by 1 base, with 9 bases between. CDR3 length equals 13 residues. Per germline, CDR1 MNHEY and CDR2 SVGAGI. The CDR3 loop is CASSVTRNTEAFF. The CDR3 DNA follows: TGTGCCAGCAGCGTAACACGGAACACTGAAGCTTTCTTT.

The genes are TRBV5-1 and TRBJ2-1; TRBD1 or TRBD2 may be the D gene (5 bases each). This CDR3 is 16 amino acids long. Per germline, CDR1 SGHRS and CDR2 YFSETQ. V was shortened by 4 bases and J by 0 bases, with 14 bases between the two germline ends. CDR3 nucleotides: TGCGCCAGCAGCGAAACAGGACTTAGCTCCTACAATGAGCAGTTCTTC. This sequence encodes CASSETGLSSYNEQFF.

In DNA, the CDR3 is TGTGCCAGCACGAGGGGGGGTTCCGGAACTAATGAAAAACTGTTTTTT. This sequence encodes CASTRGGSGTNEKLFF. V and J are TRBV6-6 and TRBJ1-4; D may be TRBD1 (6 bases). V was shortened by 7 bases and J by 1 base, with 16 bases between the two germline ends. CDR3 length equals 16 residues. The germline V gene encodes CDR1 MNHNY and CDR2 SVGAGI (reference sequence).

The chain carries TRBV6-1 and TRBJ1-5, with a tentative D call TRBD1 (5 bases). This CDR3 has 19 residues. V lost 2 bases and J lost 6, with 26 bases in between. CDR1 is MNHNS, CDR2 SASEGT, per germline. This chain's CDR3 is CASSERGYPGKLLGQPQHF. As DNA, the CDR3 is TGTGCCAGCAGTGAACGGGGATACCCAGGGAAGCTGTTAGGTCAGCCCCAGCATTTT.

This clone has a handful of counts. The chain uses TRBV12-3 or TRBV12-4 and TRBJ1-3; D ambiguous. The CDR3 totals 12 residues. V gave up 5 bases and J gave up 2 bases, with 4 bases separating them. The CDR3: CASSPAGNTIYF. The CDR3 DNA sequence: TGTGCCAGCAGTCCGGCTGGAAACACCATATATTTT.

The V gene is TRBV25-1, the J gene TRBJ2-3; D possibly corresponds to TRBD1 (5 bases). The V end lost 6 bases, the J end lost 0 bases, and 10 bases lay between the germline ends. CDR1 and CDR2 (germline): MGHDK, SYGVNS. The CDR3 sequence is 14 residues long. The CDR3 DNA sequence: TGTGCCAGCAGGGCAGGGCATAGCACAGATACGCAGTATTTT. Encoded protein: CASRAGHSTDTQYF.

The V and J genes are TRBV18 and TRBJ2-7; 8 bases are a match to TRBD1. The V and J ends lost 5 bases and 2 bases, in that order; junction bases with no gene match: 5. The CDR3 is 14 residues long. Germline CDR1 KGHSH, CDR2 LQKENI. The CDR3 sequence: CASSSRTGTYEQYF. The CDR3 DNA is TGTGCCAGCTCATCCCGGACAGGGACCTACGAGCAGTACTTC.

The V call is TRBV19, the J call TRBJ2-7; a possible D gene is TRBD2 (7 bases). V was shortened by 5 bases and J by 5 bases, with 19 bases between the two germline ends. Looked up from germline, CDR1 is LNHDA and CDR2 is SQIVND (reference sequence). CDR3 length equals 15 residues. DNA for the CDR3: TGTGCCAGTAGTGCTCTAGCGGCAGGGGATGACGAGCAGTACTTC. Translating gives CASSALAAGDDEQYF.

The chain joins TRBV7-3 to TRBJ2-3, with 8 bases identical to TRBD2. V was pared by 4 bases and J by 5 bases, with 8 bases of the junction left unmatched. The germline V gene encodes CDR1 SGHTA and CDR2 FQGTGA. This CDR3 region has 15 residues. The CDR3 DNA reads TGTGCCAGCAGCTCCGGGGGGGCCTATGGAGATACGCAGTATTTT. Residues: CASSSGGAYGDTQYF.

This clone was observed a single time. V and J are TRBV5-1 and TRBJ2-7, with 8 bases aligning to TRBD2. There are 16 residues in the CDR3. V was clipped by 4 bases and J by 2 bases; unmatched bases: 11. CDR1 is SGHRS, CDR2 YFSETQ, per germline. DNA of the CDR3: TGCGCCAGCAGCCCAGACCCCGGACTAGCCCCCTACGAGCAGTACTTC. Amino acids: CASSPDPGLAPYEQYF.

V is TRBV29-1 and J is TRBJ2-5; possibly TRBD1 for D (6 bases). V lost 7 bases to trimming and J lost 5 bases, with 14 bases between them. Germline V gives CDR1 SQVTM, CDR2 ANQGSEA. The CDR3 is made up of 12 amino acids. Here the CDR3 DNA reads TGCAGCGGTGGACAGCCTATGGAGACCCAGTACTTC. Amino acid sequence: CSGGQPMETQYF.

This chain joins TRBV5-1 and TRBJ2-7; D remains ambiguous. Trimming removed 1 base at V and 7 bases at J, with 12 bases between. The CDR3 extends over 13 amino acids. The V gene's germline CDR1 is SGHRS and CDR2 YFSETQ. The CDR3 nucleotides read TGCGCCAGCAGCTTGTGGGGATATGGAGAGCAGTACTTC. As protein: CASSLWGYGEQYF.

The rearrangement links TRBV2 to TRBJ1-5; no clear D gene. Trimming pared 6 bases from V and 1 base from J, leaving 10 bases between. The CDR3 covers 14 residues. The germline CDR1 and CDR2 sequences are SNHLY and FYNNEI. CDR3 sequence: CASRSYTSNQPQHF. CDR3 DNA: TGTGCCAGCAGAAGCTATACGAGCAATCAGCCCCAGCATTTT.

The chain employs TRBV5-1 and TRBJ2-1; 12 bases are a match to TRBD2. Germline V gene sequence: CDR1 SGHRS, CDR2 YFSETQ. Trimming took 7 bases from V and 6 from J; bases not matched to a gene: 5. The CDR3 length is 14 residues. As DNA, the CDR3 is TGCGCCAGCGCCGGGACTAGCGGGTTCAATGAGCAGTTCTTC. This translates into CASAGTSGFNEQFF.

The chain recombines TRBV7-9 with TRBJ1-4; TRBD1 is a possible D gene (6 bases). The CDR3 has 16 amino acids. The V and J ends lost 5 bases and 8 bases respectively, with 21 bases between them. Germline V gene data show CDR1 as SEHNR and CDR2 as FQNEAQ (reference sequence). CDR3 protein: CASSQGQGREDEKLFF. DNA for the CDR3: TGTGCCAGCAGCCAGGGGCAGGGAAGGGAGGACGAAAAACTGTTTTTT.

This clone was seen once. The J gene is TRBJ2-3, the V gene TRBV11-2; no firm D call. Trimming cost V 1 base and J 4 bases, with 6 bases left between them. The CDR3 contains 13 residues. Germline-derived CDR1 and CDR2 are SGHAT and FQNNGV. The CDR3 sequence: CASSLALSDTQYF. DNA for the CDR3: TGTGCCAGCAGCTTAGCACTGTCAGATACGCAGTATTTT.